These T cell receptor beta chains were read from a single sample in a study of cytomegalovirus exposure and HLA in healthy donors. Produced via immunoSEQ multiplex PCR; TCRdb's table is partial and in-frame only. The sample has about 190,000 clones; 80% to 90% are singletons. The sample was PBMCs. The receptors shown here come from a man aged 25 to 45 in good health and CMV-seronegative. CDR3s include the opening cysteine and the closing phenylalanine or tryptophan. Each record gives: D gene, J gene, V gene, clone size, CDR3 DNA, CDR3 protein. D genes are given only for firm matches. Not all rows give a size; the values are once, few, many and, for expanded clones, a class.

TRBD1	TRBJ2-7	TRBV23-1	-	TGCGCCAGCAGTCAATATAAGGGACAGGGGGCAGGGTCCTACGAGCAGTACTTC	CASSQYKGQGAGSYEQYF
-	TRBJ1-6	TRBV15	-	TGTGCCACCAGGCGGAGAGCGCCAAATTCACCCCTCCACTTT	CATRRRAPNSPLHF
-	TRBJ2-7	TRBV5-1	once	TGCGCCAGCAGATGGGGGCTAGCGGAAACCTACGAGCAGTACTTC	CASRWGLAETYEQYF
-	TRBJ2-7	TRBV15	-	TGTGCCACCAGCAGAGACCCCGGGACCTACGAGCAGTACTTC	CATSRDPGTYEQYF
-	TRBJ2-1	TRBV27	-	TGTGCCAGCCACATCGCGGGCTACAATGAGCAGTTCTTC	CASHIAGYNEQFF
-	TRBJ1-1	TRBV2	-	TGTGCCAGCAGTGCCGAGGGAATGGGAAACACTGAAGCTTTCTTT	CASSAEGMGNTEAFF
-	TRBJ2-5	TRBV9	-	TGTGCCAGCAGCGCCAGGGAGACCCAGTACTTC	CASSARETQYF
TRBD2	TRBJ2-7	TRBV2	-	TGTGCCCTCCTCGGGGGGAATGGCTACGAGCAGTACTTC	CALLGGNGYEQYF
-	TRBJ1-1	TRBV7-9	-	TGTGCCAGCAGCCCCCGGGGAAGGGGAGGGGTGAACACTGAAGCTTTCTTT	CASSPRGRGGVNTEAFF
-	TRBJ1-5	TRBV19	-	TGTGCCAGTAGTACGACAGTTTATAGCAATCAGCCCCAGCATTTT	CASSTTVYSNQPQHF
-	TRBJ2-7	TRBV5-6	-	TGTGCCAGCAGCTTCCCTTACGGGGAGCAGTACTTC	CASSFPYGEQYF
-	TRBJ2-7	TRBV2	-	TGTGCCAGCAGTGGAGGCAGAGCTTCGTCCTACGAGCAGTACTTC	CASSGGRASSYEQYF
TRBD1	TRBJ2-7	TRBV7-9	-	TGTGCCAGCAGCCCCACAGGGGGCAGCTACGAGCAGTACTTC	CASSPTGGSYEQYF
-	TRBJ2-5	TRBV19	-	TGTGCCAGTAGTAGGGCCCCCAGGGCAGAGACCCAGTACTTC	CASSRAPRAETQYF
-	TRBJ1-5	TRBV9	-	TGTGCCAGCAGCGTAGGGAGGGAGCATCAGCCCCAGCATTTT	CASSVGREHQPQHF
-	TRBJ2-7	TRBV28	-	TGTGCCAGCAGGGGAAACACTGGAGGGCTTTCCTACGAGCAGTACTTC	CASRGNTGGLSYEQYF
-	TRBJ1-2	TRBV10-3	-	TGTGCCATCAGGTCAGGGGTGACCTATGGCTACACCTTC	CAIRSGVTYGYTF
TRBD2	TRBJ2-1	TRBV7-9	-	TGTTCCAGCAGCGAGAGTGGGTCTAGCGGGGGGGCTCGAGGTGAGCAGTTCTTC	CSSSESGSSGGARGEQFF
TRBD2	TRBJ2-2	TRBV4-2	few	TGTGCCAGCAGTGCTACGGGGGGGTACGGGGAGCTGTTTTTT	CASSATGGYGELFF
TRBD2	TRBJ2-5	TRBV15	-	TGTGCCACCAGCAGAGGGGTGGCGGGGGGGGCCGTTGAGACCCAGTACTTC	CATSRGVAGGAVETQYF
-	TRBJ2-3	TRBV19	-	TGTGCCAGTAGTACGGTTAGCACAGATACGCAGTATTTT	CASSTVSTDTQYF
TRBD2	TRBJ2-1	TRBV11-2	-	TGTGCCAGCAGCCAACTAATTTCCGGACTAGCTTGGAATGAGCAGTTCTTC	CASSQLISGLAWNEQFF
-	TRBJ2-7	TRBV11-2	-	TGTGCCAGCAGCTTCCAACCGGGACTTAAGTACGAGCAGTACTTC	CASSFQPGLKYEQYF
TRBD1	TRBJ2-3	TRBV19	once	TGTGCCAGTAGTCTCGGGACAGGGGTCTTATCGGATACGCAGTATTTT	CASSLGTGVLSDTQYF
TRBD1	TRBJ1-2	TRBV4-1	few	TGCGCCAGCAGCCAAGGGACAGGGAACTATGGCTACACCTTC	CASSQGTGNYGYTF
-	TRBJ1-4	TRBV5-1	-	TGCGCCAGCAGCCTAGACCATAATGAAAAACTGTTTTTT	CASSLDHNEKLFF
TRBD1	TRBJ2-6	TRBV11-2	-	TGTGCCAGCAGCGCCAGGACAGGGTCCGGGGCCAACGTCCTGACTTTC	CASSARTGSGANVLTF
-	TRBJ2-3	TRBV5-1	-	TGCGCCAGCAATGAGGCCTCCACAGATACGCAGTATTTT	CASNEASTDTQYF
TRBD1	TRBJ1-5	TRBV19	-	TGTGCCAGCCGGGACAGTCTATCCGTTAGCAATCAGCCCCAGCATTTT	CASRDSLSVSNQPQHF
-	TRBJ1-4	TRBV11-2	-	TGTGCCAGCAGCTTAGATGCCCACAGTAGGTTTAATGAAAAACTGTTTTTT	CASSLDAHSRFNEKLFF
-	TRBJ2-1	TRBV6-6	few	TGTGCCAGCAGTTACCTAACTGGTGAGCAGTTCTTC	CASSYLTGEQFF
-	TRBJ1-1	TRBV5-4	-	TGTGCCAGCAGCTCACAGCAGTCTGAAGCTTTCTTT	CASSSQQSEAFF
-	TRBJ1-1	TRBV5-8	-	TGTGCCAGCAGCGGAAAGGGGGTACCGAACACTGAAGCTTTCTTT	CASSGKGVPNTEAFF
TRBD2	TRBJ2-7	TRBV18	once	TGTGCCAGCTCACCTGCGCCCGGGGGGTACGAGCAGTACTTC	CASSPAPGGYEQYF
-	TRBJ2-5	TRBV5-1	-	TGCGCCAGCAGCTTGGTCAGCGAAGAGACCCAGTACTTC	CASSLVSEETQYF
-	TRBJ1-1	TRBV7-9	-	TGTGCCAGCAGCCCCCCGGGACACCAGAACACTGAAGCTTTCTTT	CASSPPGHQNTEAFF
TRBD1	TRBJ1-3	TRBV27	-	TGTGCCAGCAGTGAACGACAGGGATCTGGAAACACCATATATTTT	CASSERQGSGNTIYF
-	TRBJ2-3	TRBV7-2	-	TGTGCCAGCAGCCCCTTGGGAGCGGCATCGGCAGATACGCAGTATTTT	CASSPLGAASADTQYF
-	TRBJ2-1	TRBV5-1	-	TGCGCCAGCAGCTTGGGGCTTGGGAGCAATGAGCAGTTCTTC	CASSLGLGSNEQFF
TRBD1	TRBJ2-6	TRBV28	-	TGTGCCAGCAGTTCCCCGGGACAGGGCTCGCCTGGGGCCAACGTCCTGACTTTC	CASSSPGQGSPGANVLTF